This T cell receptor beta chain came from a study of CD8 T cells in ankylosing spondylitis. Study results and caveats: A TCR beta motif of under ten highly homologous variants seemed to mark ankylosing spondylitis blood. Disease-linked clones were reportedly significantly enriched in matched ankylosing spondylitis synovial fluid.

The authors made TCR beta libraries by quantitative 5'-RACE with molecular barcodes. TCRdb re-analysed the 5' RACE reads in MiXCR, keeping a single row per CDR3 protein. This repertoire shows roughly 42,000 distinct CDR3 sequences, less than 3% found once; its top ten account for 4.6%. This clonotype was seen repeatedly, ten times or more. Its specificity is unknown. The ends were cut back, 2 bases at V and 5 bases at J, with 17 bases in the middle. Germline V CDR1 and CDR2: SGDLS, YYNGEE. This CDR3 has 17 amino acids. The V call is TRBV9, the J call TRBJ1-6; D not resolved. The material sequenced was blood, either unsorted or a sorted T cell fraction (not recorded which). The receptor was derived from a male donor with ankylosing spondylitis or in good health (not recorded which). CDR3 amino acids: CASSVTEGGGNNSPLHF. The CDR3 DNA follows: TGTGCCAGCAGCGTTACTGAGGGCGGCGGGAATAATTCACCCCTCCACTTT.